The T cell receptor beta chain under discussion was sequenced for a study of Graves' ophthalmopathy and Graves' hyperthyroidism. Study-level findings and limits: Most thyroid-expanded clonotypes exceeding 0.001 frequency were also found in blood.

The authors enrolled newly diagnosed hyperthyroidism patients aged 18 to 65 with under 2 months' duration. The evidence that diagnosis relied on was clinical symptoms, serum thyroxine, TRAb, thyroid ultrasound and orbital computed tomography. The CDR3 length is 18 residues. Per germline, CDR1 SGHKS and CDR2 YYEKEE (reference sequence). With 4 bases removed from V and 5 bases from J, the gap between germline ends came to 27 bases. This clonotype was counted between two and nine times. Its antigen is unidentified. CDR3 regions of TCR beta were amplified from RNA transcripts. The workflow started with a first-round RT-PCR run with HTBI primers and then moved on to a second-round multiplex PCR. In TCRdb, the multiplex PCR reads were re-called with MiXCR into one record per CDR3 protein. Here the sample spans around 1,200,000 distinct CDR3 sequences, 35% to 45% being singletons.

V is TRBV5-5 and J is TRBJ1-2; perhaps TRBD1 as D (5 bases). The origin of this receptor is an adult man with Graves' hyperthyroidism. The sample consisted of peripheral blood or thyroid tissue (not recorded which). DNA for the CDR3: TGTGCCAGCAGCCTCGACCCTGACTTTTATGGGGGAGATTATGGCTACACCTTC. This sequence encodes CASSLDPDFYGGDYGYTF.